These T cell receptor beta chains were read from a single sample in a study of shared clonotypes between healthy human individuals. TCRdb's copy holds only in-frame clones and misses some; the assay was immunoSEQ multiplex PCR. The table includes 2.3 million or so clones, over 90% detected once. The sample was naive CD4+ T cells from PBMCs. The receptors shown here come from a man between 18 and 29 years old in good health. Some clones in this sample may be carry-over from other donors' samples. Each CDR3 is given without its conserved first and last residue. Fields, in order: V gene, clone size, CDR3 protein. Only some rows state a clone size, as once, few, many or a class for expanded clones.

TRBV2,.,ASSQRETTLGTDTQY
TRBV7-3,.,ASSLMGQGDNEQF
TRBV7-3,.,ASSLDSTKPQY
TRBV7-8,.,ASSLKVEETQY
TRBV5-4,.,ASSFLGAGETQY
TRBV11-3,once,ASSSWGPAGNQPQH
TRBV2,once,ASSEGIGPQRNTIY
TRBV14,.,ASSQEVGLAAYNEQF
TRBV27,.,ASSLSWRGLAKNIQY
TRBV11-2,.,ASSRRDTSYEQY
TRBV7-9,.,ASSPSGFSYNEQF
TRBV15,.,ATAGRGGDEQY
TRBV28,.,ASSRAGSSYEQY
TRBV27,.,ASSPIAGMSTDTQY
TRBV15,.,ATSRSRDTGEQY
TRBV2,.,ASSVGQVAYNEQF
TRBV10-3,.,AIRDLLAGGSDTQY
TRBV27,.,ASRHPGGASSYEQY
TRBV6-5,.,ASKQSTGGWEKLF
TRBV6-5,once,ASSYSNGGPTDTQY
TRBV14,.,ASSHGLAYEQY
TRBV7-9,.,ASSPRRANSYEQY
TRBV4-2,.,ASSLQQGGETQY
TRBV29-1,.,SVGGTRHPGYT
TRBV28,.,ASSPTGGTQPQH
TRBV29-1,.,SEQDRGRHEQY
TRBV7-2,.,ASSFAGTGLETQY
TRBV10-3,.,AISEQEGNTIY
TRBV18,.,ASSLGGADNEQF
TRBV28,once,VTAGGGALYSGNTIY
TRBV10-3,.,AISESGRQETQY
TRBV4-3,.,ASSPGTASDEKLF
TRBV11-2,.,ASSRIPGRGTDTQY
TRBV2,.,ASSDGRGWEQF
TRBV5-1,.,ASSEGAGNEKLF